This T cell receptor beta chain comes out of a study of cytomegalovirus exposure and HLA in healthy donors. The junction had 8 bases not matched to a gene; V was cut back by 1 base and J by 5 bases. The germline V gene has CDR1 MGHRA and CDR2 YSYEKL. The CDR3 has 16 residues. Vbeta (60) and Jbeta (13) primers were used in the PCR. Method: immunoSEQ multiplex PCR; TCRdb's copy keeps in-frame clones and lacks some. The data hold some 200,000 clones, with around 83% observed a single time. This chain connects TRBV4-1 to TRBJ2-3; 8 nucleotides line up with TRBD2. Sequencing used PBMCs. The receptor was isolated from a girl under 18 in good health and CMV-seronegative. In DNA, the CDR3 is TGCGCCAGCAGCCAAGCCCGGACTCTAGCGGGAGATACGCAGTATTTT. Translating gives CASSQARTLAGDTQYF.